This passage covers 31 T cell receptor beta chains from one sample sequenced in a study of regulatory T cells in long-lasting Graves disease. With iRepertoire HTBI primers and Arm-PCR of CDR3 regions, TCR beta libraries were built. TCRdb re-derived calls from the multiplex PCR reads in MiXCR, one entry per CDR3 protein. The sample lists 300,000 to 350,000 distinct CDR3 sequences, about 18% occurring once. This sample's time point: persistent/refractory GD, antithyroid drugs over 5 years with positive TRAb. Researchers made the TCR library from RNA that was extracted from PBMCs. Specimen: peripheral blood mononuclear cells (PBMCs), collected when the disease was refractory, from a patient treated with antithyroid drugs. The receptors originated from a female donor with Graves disease.

This clonotype has more than one count but fewer than ten. The CDR3 sequence: CASTGRQQAGELFF. The DNA for the CDR3 is TGTGCCAGCACAGGAAGGCAACAAGCCGGGGAGCTGTTTTTT. This rearrangement joins TRBV28 to TRBJ2-2; D unclear. Germline CDR1 reads MDHEN; CDR2 reads SYDVKM. This CDR3 contains 14 residues. V was cut by 7 bases and J by 6 bases, with 15 bases left in between.

The V gene is TRBV28, the J gene TRBJ2-7; D is perhaps TRBD2 (5 bases). The CDR3 consists of 15 residues. Germline V gives CDR1 MDHEN, CDR2 SYDVKM. V lost 2 bases and J lost 3, with 14 bases in between. Here the CDR3 DNA reads TGTGCCAGCAGTTTAGATGGTACGGGAATCTACGAGCAGTACTTC. Protein sequence: CASSLDGTGIYEQYF.

The chain employs TRBV7-3 and TRBJ2-3, with 12 bases identical to TRBD2. CDR1 and CDR2 from the germline V gene are SGHTA and FQGTGA. The V and J ends lost 1 base and 0 bases, in that order; junction bases with no gene match: 14. The CDR3 is 21 residues long. CDR3 sequence reads: CASSLRGSLAGGRNSTDTQYF. DNA for the CDR3: TGTGCCAGCAGCTTAAGGGGTTCTCTAGCGGGAGGGCGAAACAGCACAGATACGCAGTATTTT.

The chain is built from TRBV3-1 and TRBJ2-7; D ambiguous. Germline V lookup: CDR1 LGHDT, CDR2 YNNKEL (reference sequence). Trimming removed 8 bases at V and 1 base at J, with 6 bases between. CDR3 length: 11 amino acids. CDR3 in amino acids: CASGSSYEQYF. In nucleotides, the CDR3 is TGTGCCAGCGGCTCTTCCTACGAGCAGTACTTC.

This clonotype was seen many times. This rearrangement joins TRBV6-2 or TRBV6-3 to TRBJ2-7; D possibly corresponds to TRBD1 (8 bases). Germline V gene sequence: CDR1 MNHEY, CDR2 SVGEGT. The CDR3 is made up of 14 amino acids. V was shortened by 2 bases and J by 4 bases, with 12 bases between the two germline ends. The DNA of the CDR3 is TGTGCCAGCAGTTACACAGGGGGGGGATACGAGCAGTACTTC. Residues: CASSYTGGGYEQYF.

The chain couples TRBV19 to TRBJ2-7; D is possibly TRBD2 (6 bases). Germline V gene lookup returns CDR1 LNHDA and CDR2 SQIVND (reference sequence). V was cut by 3 bases and J by 4 bases, with 13 bases left in between. This CDR3 comprises 14 residues. CDR3 bases: TGTGCCAGTAGTATGTCTGGAGGGGCTTACGAGCAGTACTTC. It translates to CASSMSGGAYEQYF.

This clonotype has a count of ten or more. CDR3 DNA: TGTGCCAGCAGTGACAGTTTACAAGAGACCCAGTACTTC. It encodes CASSDSLQETQYF. The chain links TRBV12-3 or TRBV12-4 to TRBJ2-5; TRBD1 is a possible D gene (5 bases). V lost 5 bases, J lost 2 bases, and 9 bases lay in between. The CDR3 is 13 residues long.

This clonotype was counted between two and nine times. The chain joins TRBV3-1 to TRBJ2-7; D is unclear. V lost 5 bases to trimming and J lost 6 bases, with 17 bases between them. The CDR3 totals 14 residues. Germline assignment: CDR1 LGHDT and CDR2 YNNKEL (reference sequence). CDR3 sequence: CASSDWTLGSEQYF. The CDR3 DNA sequence: TGTGCCAGCAGCGACTGGACGCTAGGAAGCGAGCAGTACTTC.

The rearrangement joins TRBV30 to TRBJ2-2; 7 nucleotides match TRBD1. Trimming took 5 bases from V and 4 from J; bases not matched to a gene: 10. CDR1 and CDR2 from the germline V gene are GTSNPN and SVGIG (reference sequence). The CDR3 is made up of 15 amino acids. This CDR3 reads CAWLPGQHFTGELFF. Written as DNA, the CDR3 is TGTGCCTGGTTGCCGGGACAGCACTTCACCGGGGAGCTGTTTTTT. Filled out from reference TRBV30 and TRBJ2-2, the complete variable domain reads SQTIHQWPATLVQPVGSPLSLECTVEGTSNPNLYWYRQAAGRGLQLLFYSVGIGQISSEVPQNLSASRPQDRQFILSSKKLLLSDSGFYLCAWLPGQHFTGELFFGEGSRLTVL.

The V call is TRBV19, the J call TRBJ2-5; D is unresolved. The germline gives CDR1 LNHDA, CDR2 SQIVND (reference sequence). V lost 1 base and J 4 bases, leaving 7 bases between the germline ends. This CDR3 spans 13 amino acids. This chain's CDR3 is CASSIVRGETQYF. DNA of the CDR3: TGTGCCAGTAGTATAGTGAGAGGAGAGACCCAGTACTTC.

Only a few counts were recorded for this clonotype. A much larger clone lies one base from this, so it may be a read error. The chain joins TRBV12-3 or TRBV12-4 to TRBJ1-1, with D possibly TRBD1 on 5 matching bases. CDR3 length: 14 amino acids. The CDR3 nucleotides read TGTGCCAGCAGCCGGGGGACGCTGAACGCTGAAGCTTTCTTT. Protein sequence: CASSRGTLNAEAFF.

This chain uses TRBV30 with TRBJ2-5, with TRBD2 identical over 8 bases. Germline loops: CDR1 GTSNPN, CDR2 SVGIG (reference sequence). The CDR3 is made up of 15 amino acids. V shed 3 bases, J shed 5 bases, and the junction held 11 bases outside the gene matches. The CDR3 region has the DNA TGTGCCTGGAGCCCCCCCCGGGGGGGTGTCGAGACCCAGTACTTC. Translation: CAWSPPRGGVETQYF. Based on the CDR3 plus reference TRBV30 and TRBJ2-5, the full variable domain is SQTIHQWPATLVQPVGSPLSLECTVEGTSNPNLYWYRQAAGRGLQLLFYSVGIGQISSEVPQNLSASRPQDRQFILSSKKLLLSDSGFYLCAWSPPRGGVETQYFGPGTRLLVL.

This clonotype was found many times. V gene TRBV12-3 or TRBV12-4 combines with J gene TRBJ1-5; D ambiguous. This CDR3 has 17 amino acids. V lost 2 bases to trimming and J lost 0 bases, with 14 bases between them. The CDR3 spells CASSLPRFGNSNQPQHF. The CDR3 DNA reads as TGTGCCAGCAGTTTACCCAGGTTCGGGAATAGCAATCAGCCCCAGCATTTT.

V and J are TRBV19 and TRBJ1-2; D may be TRBD1 (5 bases). Germline assignment: CDR1 LNHDA and CDR2 SQIVND (reference sequence). Trimming pared 0 bases from V and 7 bases from J, leaving 15 bases between. The CDR3 spans 15 residues. CDR3 DNA: TGTGCCAGTAGTATAGATGGGAGGGGCCGGTCTGGCTACACCTTC. It yields the protein CASSIDGRGRSGYTF.

This clonotype was counted ten times or more. The J gene is TRBJ1-1, the V gene TRBV28, with 9 bases lining up with TRBD1. Germline-derived CDR1 and CDR2 are MDHEN and SYDVKM. The CDR3 spans 18 residues. J was trimmed by 4 bases and V by 2 bases; bases with no gene match: 14. The CDR3 reads CASSLGASTGGAGTEAFF. In nucleotides, the CDR3 is TGTGCCAGCAGTTTAGGGGCATCTACAGGGGGCGCGGGCACTGAAGCTTTCTTT.

This chain links TRBV20-1 with TRBJ1-2; D is unclear. Germline V gene sequence: CDR1 DFQATT, CDR2 SNEGSKA (reference sequence). Deletions cut 4 bases from V and 3 bases from J, with 6 bases between. The CDR3 runs to 11 residues. CDR3 loop: CSAIKDYGYTF. The DNA of the CDR3 is TGCAGTGCTATTAAAGACTATGGCTACACCTTC.

The chain has TRBV12-3 or TRBV12-4 and TRBJ2-1; TRBD1 aligns across 9 bases. The CDR3 extends over 15 amino acids. V gave up 5 bases and J gave up 1 base; unmatched junction bases: 3. The CDR3 sequence: CASSPGQGSYNEQFF. CDR3 coding DNA: TGTGCCAGCAGTCCCGGACAGGGGTCCTACAATGAGCAGTTCTTC.

This clonotype was observed many times. This chain joins TRBV6-1 and TRBJ1-5; D not resolved. Trimming shortened V by 5 bases and J by 9 bases, and 11 bases separated the two germline ends. There are 12 residues in the CDR3. Germline V gene sequence: CDR1 MNHNS, CDR2 SASEGT. This CDR3 reads CASSRDERPQHF. The CDR3 nucleotides read TGTGCCAGCAGTCGCGATGAGCGGCCCCAGCATTTT.

This clonotype was detected a few times. A much more abundant neighbour one base away suggests this may be a read error. The chain joins TRBV11-2 to TRBJ2-5, with D possibly TRBD2 on 6 matching bases. This CDR3 region has 13 residues. Looked up from germline, CDR1 is SGHAT and CDR2 is FQNNGV. The CDR3 DNA follows: TGTGCCAGCAGCTTGACTAGGCAAGGGACCCAGTACTTC. Residues: CASSLTRQGTQYF.

The J gene is TRBJ2-7, the V gene TRBV5-1, with 8 bases matching TRBD1. The CDR3 runs to 15 residues. V trimming: 3 bases; J trimming: 2 bases; junction bases outside the gene matches: 7. Looked up from germline, CDR1 is SGHRS and CDR2 is YFSETQ. CDR3 DNA: TGCGCCAGCAGCTGGGGACAGGCTCCCACCTACGAGCAGTACTTC. This codes for CASSWGQAPTYEQYF.

This clonotype was counted ten times or more. V and J are TRBV2 and TRBJ2-5, with TRBD2 identical over 15 bases. V shed 7 bases, J shed 4 bases, and the junction held 4 bases outside the gene matches. CDR3 length: 15 residues. CDR1 and CDR2 from the germline V gene are SNHLY and FYNNEI. CDR3 nucleotides: TGTGCCAGCAACTTGGGACTAGCGGGAGGAGAGACCCAGTACTTC. This translates into CASNLGLAGGETQYF.

This clonotype was found many times. The V and J genes are TRBV28 and TRBJ2-7; D may be TRBD2 (6 bases). V lost 8 bases to trimming and J lost 6 bases, with 17 bases between them. Germline V CDR1 and CDR2: MDHEN, SYDVKM. This CDR3 spans 13 amino acids. The CDR3 sequence is CASGGGLRGEQYF. The CDR3 DNA reads as TGTGCCAGCGGTGGAGGGCTTAGAGGCGAGCAGTACTTC. The whole variable domain, remainder taken from reference TRBV28 and TRBJ2-7, is DVKVTQSSRYLVKRTGEKVFLECVQDMDHENMFWYRQDPGLGLRLIYFSYDVKMKEKGDIPEGYSVSREKKERFSLILESASTNQTSMYLCASGGGLRGEQYFGPGTRLTVT.

A few counts support this clonotype. This rearrangement joins TRBV4-1 to TRBJ2-7; 7 bases are shared with TRBD2. The V gene's germline CDR1 is MGHRA and CDR2 YSYEKL. V lost 1 base to trimming and J lost 3 bases; unmatched junction nucleotides: 9. The CDR3 has 16 residues. CDR3 DNA sequence: TGCGCCAGCAGCCAAGCTACGGCGGGAGCCAACTACGAGCAGTACTTC. This gives the protein CASSQATAGANYEQYF.

Only a few counts were recorded for this clonotype. The rearrangement links TRBV5-1 to TRBJ2-7; 8 bases are shared with TRBD1. The CDR3 has 14 residues. V was pared by 2 bases and J by 6 bases, with 7 bases of the junction left unmatched. The germline V gene encodes CDR1 SGHRS and CDR2 YFSETQ. The CDR3 sequence is CASSFRGPDGEQYF. The CDR3 nucleotides read TGCGCCAGCAGCTTCAGGGGGCCCGATGGCGAGCAGTACTTC.

This chain links TRBV7-2 with TRBJ2-2; D is unclear. The CDR3 extends over 13 amino acids. Trimming left V 3 bases short and J 6 bases short, with 8 bases between. The germline CDR1 and CDR2 sequences are SGHTA and FQGNSA. The CDR3 region has the DNA TGTGCCAGCAGCTTGTGGCCCTCCGGGGAGCTGTTTTTT. It specifies CASSLWPSGELFF.

This clonotype occurred a few times. V is TRBV2 and J is TRBJ2-3, with 14 bases matching TRBD2. This CDR3 contains 20 residues. J lost 1 base, V lost 7 bases, and 16 bases had no gene match. The V gene's germline CDR1 is SNHLY and CDR2 FYNNEI. The CDR3 here is CASKSPPGLAGGSRTDTQYF. In DNA form, the CDR3 reads TGTGCCAGCAAGTCCCCCCCCGGACTAGCGGGGGGCTCCCGCACAGATACGCAGTATTTT.

This clonotype was seen repeatedly, ten times or more. J is TRBJ1-5 and V is TRBV28, with a possible D match to TRBD1 (6 bases). The V end was cut by 6 bases, the J end by 6 bases, with 9 bases between. Germline-derived CDR1 and CDR2 are MDHEN and SYDVKM. The CDR3 totals 12 residues. CDR3 sequence (DNA): TGTGCCAGCAGGGGGACACCTCAGCCCCAGCATTTT. Translating it yields CASRGTPQPQHF.

This clonotype was counted at least ten times. V usage is TRBV7-9 and J usage is TRBJ1-3, with TRBD1 as a possible D gene (6 bases). This CDR3 is 13 amino acids long. Germline V lookup: CDR1 SEHNR, CDR2 FQNEAQ (reference sequence). V was shortened by 7 bases and J by 4 bases, with 11 bases between the two germline ends. CDR3 in amino acids: CASKQGSGNTIYF. Written as DNA, the CDR3 is TGTGCCAGCAAGCAGGGGTCGGGAAACACCATATATTTT.

This clonotype was counted many times. V and J are TRBV28 and TRBJ2-7, with TRBD2 as a possible D gene (6 bases). CDR1 is MDHEN and CDR2 is SYDVKM in the germline V gene. The germline V and J ends were trimmed by 5 bases and 0 bases, with 8 bases remaining between them. The CDR3 has 13 residues. The CDR3 DNA sequence: TGTGCCAGCAGTGGCGGGAACTCCTACGAGCAGTACTTC. The encoded protein is CASSGGNSYEQYF. The variable domain in full, completed from reference TRBV28 and TRBJ2-7, reads DVKVTQSSRYLVKRTGEKVFLECVQDMDHENMFWYRQDPGLGLRLIYFSYDVKMKEKGDIPEGYSVSREKKERFSLILESASTNQTSMYLCASSGGNSYEQYFGPGTRLTVT.

As to this clonotype: One end of the junction varies from germline; a read error may be responsible. The V call is TRBV2, the J call TRBJ2-5; D gene uncertain. Per germline, CDR1 SNHLY and CDR2 FYNNEI. The CDR3 spans 12 residues. CDR3 sequence: CASSTVQEIQYF. In nucleotides, the CDR3 is TGTGCCAGCAGCACAGTCCAAGAGATCCAGTACTTC.

The sample holds many counts of this clonotype. The chain recombines TRBV6-1 with TRBJ1-2; 7 bases are shared with TRBD1. The CDR3 extends over 16 amino acids. Per the germline V gene, CDR1 is MNHNS and CDR2 is SASEGT. With V trimmed by 5 bases and J by 6 bases, 15 bases remained unmatched. CDR3 DNA: TGTGCCAGCAGTCTAAGACAGGGTGTCCCTACGGATGGCTACACCTTC. Protein: CASSLRQGVPTDGYTF.